The clone carrying this T cell receptor beta chain was observed a handful of times. CDR1 SQVTM and CDR2 ANQGSEA come from the germline V gene. The CDR3 has 15 amino acids. Trimming took 7 bases from V and 0 from J, leaving 19 bases between them. The data stem from a study of blood T cell repertoires in COVID-19. Study in general: Some COVID-19 samples were acute and others convalescent; all came from the United States, Italy and Spain.

Using immunoSEQ multiplex PCR, the repertoire was profiled, and TCRdb retains in-frame clones only, with some absent. The table lists over 200,000 clones, 89% of them singletons. The sequenced sample was PBMCs or T cells enriched from blood (not recorded which). This clonotype originated in a woman aged 25 to 39 with acute COVID-19. The J gene is TRBJ2-7, the V gene TRBV29-1; D may be TRBD1 (6 bases). The CDR3 region is CSAAGNRASSYEQYF. CDR3 in DNA: TGCAGCGCCGCTGGGAACAGGGCTAGCTCCTACGAGCAGTACTTC.